This TCR beta chain was identified in a study of early T cells in non-severe SARS-CoV-2 infection. Study findings and constraints: The VDJdb matching leaned toward anti-spike CD8 responses and overlooked private and CD4 specificities.

TCRdb reprocessed the 5' RACE reads with MiXCR, giving one entry per CDR3 protein. The sample yields some 40,000 distinct CDR3 sequences, less than 5% seen once. Germline V gene lookup returns CDR1 SQVTM and CDR2 ANQGSEA. Trimming removed 4 bases from V and 3 bases from J; junction bases left unmatched: 4. The CDR3 has 13 residues. This clonotype was counted a few times. The antigen is unknown. The chain couples TRBV29-1 to TRBJ2-7; 9 bases fit TRBD2. This clonotype originated in an adult who was a healthcare worker with PCR-confirmed SARS-CoV-2 infection or an uninfected control (not recorded which). The sequenced material came from whole blood. CDR3 in amino acids: CSVVTSGSYEQYV. Written as DNA, the CDR3 is TGCAGCGTTGTGACTAGCGGCAGCTACGAGCAGTACGTC.